What follows are 26 T cell receptor beta chains derived from one specimen sequenced in a study of cytomegalovirus exposure and HLA in healthy donors. With 60 Vbeta and 13 Jbeta primers, the PCR was carried out. Using immunoSEQ multiplex PCR, the repertoire was profiled, and TCRdb retains in-frame clones only, with some absent. The sample has 150,000 to 200,000 clones; roughly 80% are singletons. Sequencing was performed on PBMCs. Receptor source: a man under 40 in good health and CMV-seropositive.

This chain joins TRBV19 and TRBJ1-6; no clear D. V gave up 5 bases and J gave up 8 bases, with 10 bases separating them. The CDR3 spans 13 residues. From germline, CDR1 is LNHDA and CDR2 SQIVND (reference sequence). CDR3 residues: CASSLDGDSPLHF. CDR3 bases: TGTGCCAGTAGTCTTGACGGGGATTCACCCCTCCACTTT.

The chain carries TRBV6-1 and TRBJ2-5, with 9 positions matching TRBD2. V gave up 4 bases and J gave up 4 bases; unmatched junction bases: 7. Germline V gene data show CDR1 as MNHNS and CDR2 as SASEGT. This CDR3 has 15 amino acids. In DNA, the CDR3 is TGTGCCAGCAGTGGCGGGCGGGGGGGAACAGAGACCCAGTACTTC. This gives the protein CASSGGRGGTETQYF.

This clone turned up a few times. The chain recombines TRBV4-1 with TRBJ1-3; no reliable D call. The V gene lost 4 bases and the J gene lost 0 bases, with 19 bases spanning the gap. Per the germline V gene, CDR1 is MGHRA and CDR2 is YSYEKL. The CDR3 runs to 18 residues. The CDR3 nucleotides are TGCGCCAGCAGCCCCGGAGGGAGGCCCGCACTCTCTGGAAACACCATATATTTT. Amino acid sequence: CASSPGGRPALSGNTIYF.

The chain employs TRBV5-4 and TRBJ2-5, with D tentatively TRBD2 (5 bases). Germline V gene sequence: CDR1 SGHNT, CDR2 YYREEE (reference sequence). V dropped 0 bases and J dropped 7 bases, with 10 bases sitting between them. This CDR3 contains 13 residues. In nucleotides, the CDR3 is TGTGCCAGCAGCTTGGTGGGTGAGGGGACCCAGTACTTC. Protein sequence: CASSLVGEGTQYF.

The chain carries TRBV4-2 and TRBJ1-2; D may be TRBD1 (5 bases). Germline V gene lookup returns CDR1 LGHNA and CDR2 YNFKEQ. The V and J ends lost 5 bases and 4 bases respectively, with 17 bases between them. The CDR3 contains 15 residues. The CDR3 DNA reads as TGTGCCAGCAGCGAGTCTATAGGGGTTACCTATGGCTACACCTTC. Translation gives CASSESIGVTYGYTF.

This CDR3 is CSVARDLSSGNTIYF. CDR3 coding DNA: TGCAGCGTTGCTAGGGACTTGAGCTCTGGAAACACCATATATTTT. The chain employs TRBV29-1 and TRBJ1-3; perhaps TRBD1 as D (5 bases). V lost 4 bases, J lost 0 bases, and 13 bases lay in between. CDR1 is SQVTM, CDR2 ANQGSEA, per germline. The CDR3 consists of 15 residues.

The chain carries TRBV2 and TRBJ1-1; no clear D. Germline V gene data show CDR1 as SNHLY and CDR2 as FYNNEI. V was pared by 0 bases and J by 4 bases, with 9 bases between. The CDR3 extends over 14 amino acids. Here the CDR3 reads CASSEAALATEAFF. CDR3 nucleotide sequence: TGTGCCAGCAGTGAAGCCGCCTTAGCCACTGAAGCTTTCTTT. Full variable domain (missing parts from reference TRBV2 and TRBJ1-1): EPEVTQTPSHQVTQMGQEVILRCVPISNHLYFYWYRQILGQKVEFLVSFYNNEISEKSEIFDDQFSVERPDGSNFTLKIRSTKLEDSAMYFCASSEAALATEAFFGQGTRLTVV.

The V gene is TRBV4-1, the J gene TRBJ1-2; D remains ambiguous. V was pared by 1 base and J by 3 bases, with 6 bases between. The CDR3 extends over 13 amino acids. Looked up from germline, CDR1 is MGHRA and CDR2 is YSYEKL. CDR3 loop: CASSQATDYGYTF. DNA for the CDR3: TGCGCCAGCAGCCAAGCAACGGACTATGGCTACACCTTC.

This sequence joins TRBV19 and TRBJ2-7; 12 bases agree with TRBD1. The germline gives CDR1 LNHDA, CDR2 SQIVND (reference sequence). The CDR3 is made up of 15 amino acids. J lost 6 bases, V lost 5 bases, and 8 bases had no gene match. The CDR3 sequence: CASSATGQGAVEQYF. The CDR3 DNA reads as TGTGCCAGTAGTGCCACGGGACAGGGGGCGGTCGAGCAGTACTTC.

The rearrangement uses TRBV5-1 and TRBJ2-1, with D perhaps matching TRBD2 (5 bases). This CDR3 comprises 15 residues. V lost 2 bases and J 5 bases, leaving 14 bases between the germline ends. Germline V lookup: CDR1 SGHRS, CDR2 YFSETQ. In nucleotides, the CDR3 is TGCGCCAGCAGCTTATCTAGCCGCCCAAACAATGAGCAGTTCTTC. It translates to CASSLSSRPNNEQFF. Filled out from reference TRBV5-1 and TRBJ2-1, the complete variable domain reads KAGVTQTPRYLIKTRGQQVTLSCSPISGHRSVSWYQQTPGQGLQFLFEYFSETQRNKGNFPGRFSGRQFSNSRSEMNVSTLELGDSALYLCASSLSSRPNNEQFFGPGTRLTVL.

The chain combines TRBV5-5 with TRBJ2-3; the match to TRBD2 covers 10 bases. CDR3 size: 18 residues. The V gene end was trimmed by 0 bases and the J gene end by 1 base; junction bases not matched to a gene: 8. The germline CDR1 and CDR2 sequences are SGHKS and YYEKEE (reference sequence). The CDR3 nucleotides read TGTGCCAGCAGCTTGGCCGTAGCGGGGGGTTCTCGCACAGATACGCAGTATTTT. Translated: CASSLAVAGGSRTDTQYF.

The chain is built from TRBV7-9 and TRBJ2-5; possible D gene TRBD1, 5 bases. Trimming cost V 5 bases and J 5 bases, with 21 bases left between them. This CDR3 is 16 amino acids long. Germline V gene sequence: CDR1 SEHNR, CDR2 FQNEAQ (reference sequence). The CDR3 bases are TGTGCCAGCAGCGACTTAGGGGCGCATAATCAGGAGACCCAGTACTTC. This sequence encodes CASSDLGAHNQETQYF. The full variable domain, completed using reference TRBV7-9 and TRBJ2-5, is DTGVSQNPRHKITKRGQNVTFRCDPISEHNRLYWYRQTLGQGPEFLTYFQNEAQLEKSRLLSDRFSAERPKGSFSTLEIQRTEQGDSAMYLCASSDLGAHNQETQYFGPGTRLLVL.

CDR3 sequence: CASSLEQGRPVTQHF. CDR3 DNA: TGTGCCAGCAGCTTAGAGCAGGGGCGCCCGGTGACCCAGCATTTT. The chain has TRBV7-8 and TRBJ1-5; tentatively, D is TRBD1 (6 bases). CDR3 size: 15 residues. The germline gives CDR1 SGHVS, CDR2 FQNEAQ. Trimming cost V 1 base and J 11 bases, with 18 bases left between them.

This CDR3 is CASSWRTGYETQYF. DNA for the CDR3: TGTGCCAGCAGTTGGAGGACAGGGTACGAGACCCAGTACTTC. The chain is built from TRBV6-5 and TRBJ2-5; 8 nucleotides align to TRBD1. CDR1 is MNHEY and CDR2 is SVGAGI in the germline V gene. CDR3 size: 14 residues. The V and J ends lost 4 bases and 5 bases, in that order; junction bases with no gene match: 6.

The V gene is TRBV28, the J gene TRBJ1-5; D remains ambiguous. The germline V gene encodes CDR1 MDHEN and CDR2 SYDVKM. Trimming shortened V by 5 bases and J by 7 bases, and 15 bases separated the two germline ends. CDR3 size: 14 residues. CDR3 sequence: CASSPPMGRQPQHF. Here the CDR3 DNA reads TGTGCCAGCAGTCCCCCGATGGGCCGGCAGCCCCAGCATTTT.

The chain combines TRBV5-4 with TRBJ1-6; weak D call: TRBD1 (6 bases). V lost 1 base, J lost 7 bases, and 18 bases lay in between. Germline V CDR1 and CDR2: SGHNT, YYREEE (reference sequence). This CDR3 spans 17 amino acids. The CDR3, as DNA: TGTGCCAGCAGCTTGAGGCACAGGGTTGGTAGAAATTCACCCCTCCACTTT. Translating gives CASSLRHRVGRNSPLHF.

The V gene is TRBV4-1, the J gene TRBJ2-2; tentative D call: TRBD2 (8 bases). V dropped 4 bases and J dropped 5 bases, with 14 bases sitting between them. Germline-derived CDR1 and CDR2 are MGHRA and YSYEKL. CDR3 length equals 15 residues. The CDR3 spells CASSPREGATGELFF. CDR3 bases: TGCGCCAGCAGCCCACGGGAGGGGGCGACCGGGGAGCTGTTTTTT.

V gene TRBV2 combines with J gene TRBJ2-1; a possible D gene is TRBD2 (5 bases). Trimming stripped 6 bases from V and 8 bases from J, with 14 bases between. Germline V lookup: CDR1 SNHLY, CDR2 FYNNEI. This CDR3 is 13 amino acids long. The chain's CDR3 is CASSPGKSYEQFF. CDR3 in DNA: TGTGCCAGCAGCCCGGGGAAGTCCTATGAGCAGTTCTTC.

V is TRBV29-1 and J is TRBJ2-5; 12 bases line up with TRBD1. Trimming removed 0 bases from V and 4 bases from J; junction bases left unmatched: 3. The CDR3 sequence is 15 residues long. Germline lookup yields CDR1 SQVTM and CDR2 ANQGSEA. DNA of the CDR3: TGCAGCGTTGAAGAGGGACAGGGGGCCGGAGAGACCCAGTACTTC. Translated, it gives CSVEEGQGAGETQYF.

The chain couples TRBV6-5 to TRBJ1-5, with 7 nucleotides matching TRBD1. Germline V gene data show CDR1 as MNHEY and CDR2 as SVGAGI. The CDR3 loop spans 14 amino acids. V was pared by 6 bases and J by 7 bases, with 9 bases of the junction left unmatched. The CDR3 is CASSLGQERQPQHF. CDR3 coding DNA: TGTGCCAGCAGCCTAGGACAGGAGAGACAGCCCCAGCATTTT.

The chain joins TRBV4-3 to TRBJ2-7, with 7 nucleotides matching TRBD2. The V gene end was trimmed by 0 bases and the J gene end by 3 bases; junction bases not matched to a gene: 8. CDR1 and CDR2 (germline): LGHNA, YSLEER. The CDR3 covers 16 residues. The CDR3: CASSQDGGTKDYEQYF. In DNA, the CDR3 is TGCGCCAGCAGCCAAGATGGCGGGACTAAAGACTACGAGCAGTACTTC.

In nucleotides, the CDR3 is TGTGCCAGCAGCCCCAGGACGGGGGTCAGCGGGGAGCTGTTTTTT. The encoded protein is CASSPRTGVSGELFF. J is TRBJ2-2 and V is TRBV7-2; maybe TRBD2 (6 bases). Germline CDR1 and CDR2: SGHTA and FQGNSA. The CDR3 sequence is 15 residues long. The V and J ends lost 5 bases and 7 bases respectively, with 17 bases between them. Using reference TRBV7-2 and TRBJ2-2 for the parts outside the CDR3, the full variable domain is GAGVSQSPSNKVTEKGKDVELRCDPISGHTALYWYRQSLGQGLEFLIYFQGNSAPDKSGLPSDRFSAERTGGSVSTLTIQRTQQEDSAVYLCASSPRTGVSGELFFGEGSRLTVL.

The rearrangement joins TRBV29-1 to TRBJ2-7; the match to TRBD1 covers 10 bases. Germline assignment: CDR1 SQVTM and CDR2 ANQGSEA. The CDR3 sequence is 14 residues long. V dropped 3 bases and J dropped 3; count of bases not matched to a gene: 5. The CDR3 protein is CSVEGTGVDYEQYF. Written as DNA, the CDR3 is TGCAGCGTTGAGGGGACAGGGGTTGACTACGAGCAGTACTTC.

V gene TRBV9 combines with J gene TRBJ1-6; a weak D match, TRBD1 (6 bases). CDR3 length equals 14 residues. The germline CDR1 and CDR2 sequences are SGDLS and YYNGEE. The V end was cut by 4 bases, the J end by 9 bases, with 14 bases between. CDR3 region: CASSTTGLGSPLHF. In DNA, the CDR3 is TGTGCCAGCAGCACTACAGGGTTAGGTTCACCCCTCCACTTT.

This clone showed up just a few times. The chain links TRBV28 to TRBJ1-2; D is undetermined. The CDR3 totals 15 residues. Trimming cost V 3 bases and J 2 bases, with 13 bases left between them. CDR1 MDHEN and CDR2 SYDVKM come from the germline V gene. CDR3 coding DNA: TGTGCCAGCAGTTTCCCCCGAGGAGTAAACTATGGCTACACCTTC. It encodes CASSFPRGVNYGYTF.

This clone was recorded once. The CDR3 DNA reads as TGTGCCAGCAGTAGCGACAGGGGTACGCAGTATTTT. Protein product: CASSSDRGTQYF. The genes are TRBV6-6 and TRBJ2-3; 8 positions agree with TRBD1. There are 12 residues in the CDR3. Germline lookup yields CDR1 MNHNY and CDR2 SVGAGI (reference sequence). Trimming cost V 5 bases and J 8 bases; bases outside gene matches: 3.